This is a list of T cell receptor beta chains from one sample in a study of blood T cell repertoires in COVID-19. TCRdb's table, derived via immunoSEQ multiplex PCR, lists solely in-frame clones and lacks some. Found here are around 220,000 clones, 70% to 90% of them singletons; the top ten hold roughly 15%. Sequencing was done on a sample of PBMCs or T cells enriched from blood (not recorded which). Receptors originate from a woman in her forties or fifties with acute COVID-19. CDR3s include the opening cysteine and the closing phenylalanine or tryptophan. The order of the fields is J gene, V gene, D gene, clone size, CDR3 protein, CDR3 DNA. D genes are given only for firm matches. Clone size is shown for a subset of rows, as once, few, many or a class of expanded clone.

J: TRBJ2-1; V: TRBV5-1; D: TRBD2; size: NA; CDR3: CASSWAGGIANEQFF; DNA: TGCGCCAGCAGCTGGGCGGGAGGGATAGCTAATGAGCAGTTCTTC
J: TRBJ2-1; V: TRBV7-2; D: NA; size: NA; CDR3: CASSSLANSYNEQFF; DNA: TGTGCCAGCAGCTCGCTAGCGAACTCCTACAATGAGCAGTTCTTC
J: TRBJ2-7; V: TRBV9; D: TRBD2; size: NA; CDR3: CASSVGASGTSYEQYF; DNA: TGTGCCAGCAGCGTAGGAGCTAGCGGGACCTCCTACGAGCAGTACTTC
J: TRBJ2-3; V: TRBV7-2; D: TRBD2; size: NA; CDR3: CASRRTSGASTDTQYF; DNA: TGTGCCAGCAGGCGGACTAGCGGAGCTAGCACAGATACGCAGTATTTT
J: TRBJ1-3; V: TRBV15; D: TRBD1; size: NA; CDR3: CATSSQLRTGNSGNTIYF; DNA: TGTGCCACCAGCAGTCAACTTCGGACAGGGAACTCTGGAAACACCATATATTTT
J: TRBJ2-3; V: TRBV6-5; D: TRBD2; size: NA; CDR3: CASIIPGGSTDTQYF; DNA: TGTGCCAGCATCATCCCGGGAGGGAGCACAGATACGCAGTATTTT
J: TRBJ2-7; V: TRBV7-8; D: TRBD2; size: NA; CDR3: CASTNRRLAGEQYF; DNA: TGTGCCAGCACAAACCGGCGACTAGCGGGGGAGCAGTACTTC
J: TRBJ2-7; V: TRBV3-1/TRBV3-2; D: NA; size: NA; CDR3: CASSPGLALDLEQYF; DNA: TGTGCCAGCAGCCCCGGCCTCGCGCTAGATCTGGAGCAGTACTTC
J: TRBJ1-1; V: TRBV24-1; D: NA; size: NA; CDR3: CATRTPSLTEAFF; DNA: TGTGCCACCCGAACTCCCTCTCTCACTGAAGCTTTCTTT
J: TRBJ1-1; V: TRBV7-6; D: TRBD1; size: NA; CDR3: CASSSHRGPTEAFF; DNA: TGTGCCAGCAGCTCCCACAGGGGGCCTACTGAAGCTTTCTTT
J: TRBJ1-1; V: TRBV28; D: NA; size: NA; CDR3: CASSWTVANTEAFF; DNA: TGTGCCAGCAGTTGGACAGTCGCAAACACTGAAGCTTTCTTT
J: TRBJ1-6; V: TRBV7-9; D: NA; size: few; CDR3: CASSLVRGSYNSPLHF; DNA: TGTGCCAGCAGCTTAGTCAGGGGCTCCTATAATTCACCCCTCCACTTT
J: TRBJ2-1; V: TRBV5-1; D: TRBD1; size: NA; CDR3: CASSSNTGGRSYNEQFF; DNA: TGCGCCAGCAGCTCCAACACAGGGGGCAGGTCCTACAATGAGCAGTTCTTC
J: TRBJ2-7; V: TRBV20-1; D: NA; size: NA; CDR3: CSARGTYEQYF; DNA: TGCAGTGCCCGAGGGACTTACGAGCAGTACTTC
J: TRBJ1-1; V: TRBV5-1; D: TRBD1; size: NA; CDR3: CASSFRQGKTEAFF; DNA: TGCGCCAGCAGCTTCCGACAGGGGAAGACTGAAGCTTTCTTT
J: TRBJ2-1; V: TRBV27; D: TRBD2; size: NA; CDR3: CASSPSSGSYNEQFF; DNA: TGTGCCAGCAGTCCCTCTAGCGGTTCCTACAATGAGCAGTTCTTC
J: TRBJ2-1; V: TRBV2; D: TRBD2; size: NA; CDR3: CASSDQRGRAYNEQFF; DNA: TGTGCCAGCAGTGATCAGCGGGGCCGTGCATACAATGAGCAGTTCTTC
J: TRBJ2-7; V: TRBV7-6; D: NA; size: NA; CDR3: CVRGPLESVPYEQYF; DNA: TGTGTCAGAGGCCCCCTCGAAAGCGTCCCCTACGAGCAGTACTTC
J: TRBJ2-3; V: TRBV5-4; D: NA; size: NA; CDR3: CASSRPGGSNTDTQYF; DNA: TGTGCCAGCAGCCGTCCAGGAGGGAGCAACACAGATACGCAGTATTTT
J: TRBJ1-5; V: TRBV6-5; D: NA; size: NA; CDR3: CASMWGQGQPQHF; DNA: TGTGCCAGCATGTGGGGGCAGGGACAGCCCCAGCATTTT
J: TRBJ2-1; V: TRBV7-3; D: TRBD2; size: NA; CDR3: CASSLTSGLAGGPRPEQFF; DNA: TGTGCCAGCAGCTTAACGTCGGGACTAGCGGGAGGGCCGAGACCTGAGCAGTTCTTC
J: TRBJ2-1; V: TRBV28; D: TRBD2; size: NA; CDR3: CASSLRGLAGAEQFF; DNA: TGTGCCAGCAGTTTACGCGGACTAGCGGGAGCTGAGCAGTTCTTC
J: TRBJ1-1; V: TRBV28; D: TRBD1; size: NA; CDR3: CASSFGDRGGTEAFF; DNA: TGTGCCAGCAGTTTTGGGGACAGGGGGGGGACTGAAGCTTTCTTT
J: TRBJ1-1; V: TRBV2; D: NA; size: NA; CDR3: CASSDRYMNTEAFF; DNA: TGTGCCAGCTCGGACAGATACATGAACACTGAAGCTTTCTTT
J: TRBJ1-5; V: TRBV28; D: TRBD1; size: NA; CDR3: CASRTDRDYSNQPQHF; DNA: TGTGCCAGCAGGACGGACAGGGATTATAGCAATCAGCCCCAGCATTTT
J: TRBJ1-1; V: TRBV5-1; D: NA; size: NA; CDR3: CASSLSQGWDEAFF; DNA: TGCGCCAGCAGCTTGTCACAGGGATGGGATGAAGCTTTCTTT
J: TRBJ2-2; V: TRBV6-6; D: TRBD2; size: NA; CDR3: CASTRLAGMNTGELFF; DNA: TGTGCCAGCACCCGACTAGCGGGAATGAACACCGGGGAGCTGTTTTTT
J: TRBJ1-6; V: TRBV5-1; D: NA; size: NA; CDR3: CASSLARVNSPLHF; DNA: TGCGCCAGCAGCTTGGCCAGGGTTAATTCACCCCTCCACTTT
J: TRBJ1-1; V: TRBV2; D: NA; size: NA; CDR3: CASSDGVEDTEAFF; DNA: TGTGCCAGCAGTGACGGGGTTGAGGACACTGAAGCTTTCTTT
J: TRBJ1-3; V: TRBV7-7; D: NA; size: NA; CDR3: CASSENRAPGNTIYF; DNA: TGTGCTAGCAGCGAAAACAGGGCCCCTGGAAACACCATATATTTT
J: TRBJ1-6; V: TRBV4-3; D: TRBD1; size: NA; CDR3: CASSQDTGENSPLHF; DNA: TGCGCCAGCAGCCAAGATACAGGGGAGAATTCACCCCTCCACTTT
J: TRBJ2-5; V: TRBV19; D: NA; size: NA; CDR3: CASSRGDLGQETQYF; DNA: TGTGCCAGTAGTAGGGGGGACTTAGGACAAGAGACCCAGTACTTC
J: TRBJ2-7; V: TRBV4-2; D: TRBD2; size: NA; CDR3: CASSQAGTSASYEQYF; DNA: TGTGCCAGCAGCCAAGCAGGGACTAGCGCGTCCTACGAGCAGTACTTC
J: TRBJ2-1; V: TRBV9; D: NA; size: NA; CDR3: CASSVVPGSYNEQFF; DNA: TGTGCCAGCAGCGTAGTCCCGGGCTCCTACAATGAGCAGTTCTTC
J: TRBJ2-1; V: TRBV28; D: NA; size: NA; CDR3: CASPPQGSYNEQFF; DNA: TGTGCCAGCCCTCCCCAGGGCTCCTACAATGAGCAGTTCTTC
J: TRBJ1-1; V: TRBV18; D: NA; size: NA; CDR3: CASSPPHRTAGTEAFF; DNA: TGTGCCAGCTCACCACCGCATAGGACGGCGGGCACTGAAGCTTTCTTT
J: TRBJ1-5; V: TRBV28; D: NA; size: NA; CDR3: CASNTGSQPQHF; DNA: TGTGCCAGCAATACAGGTTCTCAGCCCCAGCATTTT
J: TRBJ2-5; V: TRBV19; D: TRBD1; size: NA; CDR3: CASSTGGAFRGTQYF; DNA: TGTGCCAGTTCTACAGGGGGCGCCTTCAGGGGGACCCAGTACTTC
J: TRBJ2-3; V: TRBV27; D: TRBD2; size: NA; CDR3: CASGNHRRASGNTDTQYF; DNA: TGTGCCAGCGGGAACCACCGTCGGGCTAGCGGGAATACAGATACGCAGTATTTT
J: TRBJ1-4; V: TRBV5-1; D: NA; size: NA; CDR3: CASSSTGTNEKLFF; DNA: TGCGCCAGCAGCTCGACAGGAACTAATGAAAAACTGTTTTTT
J: TRBJ1-5; V: TRBV6-6; D: NA; size: NA; CDR3: CASQTQEGQPQHF; DNA: TGTGCCAGCCAGACGCAGGAGGGTCAGCCCCAGCATTTT
J: TRBJ2-2; V: TRBV5-1; D: NA; size: few; CDR3: CASSRGGMLGELFF; DNA: TGCGCCAGCAGCCGAGGAGGGATGCTCGGGGAGCTGTTTTTT
J: TRBJ1-1; V: TRBV5-1; D: NA; size: many; CDR3: CASSLEPGLKMNTEAFF; DNA: TGCGCCAGCAGCTTGGAGCCAGGTCTTAAGATGAACACTGAAGCTTTCTTT
J: TRBJ1-2; V: TRBV5-4; D: NA; size: NA; CDR3: CASSFETPSQYGYTF; DNA: TGTGCCAGCAGCTTCGAGACCCCCTCACAGTATGGCTACACCTTC
J: TRBJ1-4; V: TRBV5-1; D: NA; size: NA; CDR3: CASSLGRQYTEKLFF; DNA: TGCGCCAGCAGCTTGGGCAGGCAGTATACCGAAAAACTGTTTTTT